This T cell receptor (beta chain) derives from a study of shared clonotypes between healthy human individuals. Genomic DNA of each subset was evenly split across several immunoSEQ plates. Here immunoSEQ multiplex PCR was the method, and the copy in TCRdb shows in-frame clones only, minus some. The repertoire holds millions of clones, with roughly 95% as singletons. V was pared by 2 bases and J by 0 bases, with 9 bases between. The CDR3 covers 14 residues. Germline V gene sequence: CDR1 SGHNT, CDR2 YYREEE (reference sequence). CD8 cells classed as naive were CD45RO-negative and positively selected for CCR7, excluding terminally differentiated effector memory CD45RA+ cells. Study-level findings and limits: When naive CD4 clonotypes were compared across several donors, about 4.9% were shared. Blood was the sole source, and tissue repertoires probably differ. Measured sharing among donors was expected to vary with sequencing depth.

A note on this clone: Its antigen is not known. The sample holds other DNA sequences that translate to the same CDR3.

V usage is TRBV5-4 and J usage is TRBJ2-7; D is unresolved. The sequence derives from a man aged 18 to 30 in good health. The sample comprised naive CD8+ T cells sorted from blood. The CDR3 loop reads CASSFGGASYEQYF. CDR3 sequence (DNA): TGTGCCAGCAGCTTTGGCGGAGCCTCCTACGAGCAGTACTTC.